The 28 T cell receptor beta chains below come from one sample, sequenced in a study of T cell responses to AZD1222 COVID-19 vaccine. Libraries were prepared by immunoSEQ multiplex PCR; TCRdb keeps only in-frame clonotypes and omits some of them. In the table there are about 86,000 clones, roughly nine tenths of which are singletons. Sequenced material: peripheral blood, taken 28 days after the second AZD1222 dose. The receptor source for this set is an adult who received the AZD1222 COVID-19 vaccine.

The chain employs TRBV4-3 and TRBJ2-2; D perhaps matches TRBD2 (5 bases). The V gene's germline CDR1 is LGHNA and CDR2 YSLEER. CDR3 length: 11 amino acids. The ends were cut back, 6 bases at V and 6 bases at J, with 5 bases in the middle. CDR3 sequence reads: CASRGAGELFF. The CDR3, as DNA: TGCGCCAGCAGGGGAGCCGGGGAGCTGTTTTTT.

Worth noting for this clone: The same CDR3 also results from other DNA sequences found in this sample. The rearrangement joins TRBV6-5 to TRBJ2-2; 8 bases match TRBD1. There are 14 residues in the CDR3. The junction had 2 bases not matched to a gene; V was cut back by 6 bases and J by 2 bases. Looked up from germline, CDR1 is MNHEY and CDR2 is SVGAGI. CDR3: CASRGQGNTGELFF. CDR3 bases: TGTGCCAGCAGAGGACAGGGAAACACCGGGGAGCTGTTTTTT.

The CDR3 sequence is CASSLDFETGGGVGANVLTF. CDR3 nucleotides: TGTGCCAGCAGCTTGGACTTCGAGACAGGGGGCGGCGTTGGGGCCAACGTCCTGACTTTC. The chain is built from TRBV5-4 and TRBJ2-6, with TRBD1 matching over 10 bases. Germline trimming cut 0 bases from V and 3 bases from J; bases unmatched to any gene: 12. The germline V gene encodes CDR1 SGHNT and CDR2 YYREEE (reference sequence). This CDR3 spans 20 amino acids.

This clone turned up a few times. V usage is TRBV5-4 and J usage is TRBJ2-3; D is uncertain. V was trimmed by 0 bases and J by 2 bases, leaving 1 base between them. This CDR3 comprises 12 residues. CDR1 SGHNT and CDR2 YYREEE come from the germline V gene (reference sequence). In DNA, the CDR3 is TGTGCCAGCAGCTTGGACACAGATACGCAGTATTTT. It codes for CASSLDTDTQYF.

The V call is TRBV6-7, the J call TRBJ2-1, with 9 bases identical to TRBD1. TRBV6-7 is recorded as an ORF, its role being uncertain. The length of the CDR3 is 16 residues. With V trimmed by 2 bases and J by 4 bases, 6 bases remained unmatched. CDR3 DNA sequence: TGTGCCAGCAGTTACCAACCGGGACAGGGATACAATGAGCAGTTCTTC. The encoded protein is CASSYQPGQGYNEQFF.

The chain couples TRBV9 to TRBJ1-1; 7 nucleotides agree with TRBD1. Germline values: CDR1 SGDLS, CDR2 YYNGEE. The CDR3 is 16 amino acids. The V segment lost 0 bases and the J segment 1 base; nucleotides outside the gene matches: 6. CDR3 bases: TGTGCCAGCAGCGTAGCCACCGGGACAGAGAACACTGAAGCTTTCTTT. It specifies CASSVATGTENTEAFF.

The genes are TRBV5-8 and TRBJ2-1; D perhaps matches TRBD1 (8 bases). CDR1 and CDR2 from the germline V gene are SGHTS and YDEGEE. The V gene lost 0 bases and the J gene lost 15 bases, with 19 bases spanning the gap. The CDR3 loop spans 14 amino acids. The CDR3 DNA follows: TGTGCCAGCAGCTTGGCCAAGGGGGGGACAGGCGCGTTCTTC. Translating it yields CASSLAKGGTGAFF.

The rearrangement uses TRBV6-5 and TRBJ2-3; the match to TRBD2 covers 8 bases. The length of the CDR3 is 15 residues. Germline assignment: CDR1 MNHEY and CDR2 SVGAGI. V shed 6 bases, J shed 5 bases, and the junction held 10 bases outside the gene matches. In DNA form, the CDR3 reads TGTGCCAGCAGCGCCCTCGGGGGGGGGCGAGATACGCAGTATTTT. The encoded protein is CASSALGGGRDTQYF.

This sequence joins TRBV9 and TRBJ2-7, with 8 bases aligning to TRBD1. Losses at the gene ends were 3 bases for V and 7 bases for J; bases not matched to a gene: 15. Germline CDR1 is SGDLS and CDR2 is YYNGEE. CDR3 length equals 16 residues. CDR3 nucleotides: TGTGCCAGCAGCGCCGGTTCCGTCAGGGGGCTCGGAGAGCAGTACTTC. Translating it yields CASSAGSVRGLGEQYF.

Here the CDR3 reads CASSLRTGADSPLHF. CDR3 nucleotide sequence: TGTGCCAGCAGCTTGCGGACAGGGGCCGATTCACCCCTCCACTTT. This chain joins TRBV7-3 and TRBJ1-6; 9 nucleotides line up with TRBD1. CDR3 length: 15 residues. Germline CDR1 SGHTA, CDR2 FQGTGA. Germline trimming cut 3 bases from V and 8 bases from J; bases unmatched to any gene: 5.

This clone came up once. The gene calls are TRBV29-1 and TRBJ2-7; 10 nucleotides match TRBD2. The CDR3 extends over 16 amino acids. J gave up 2 bases and V 6 bases, and 13 bases lay outside the gene matches. Per germline, CDR1 SQVTM and CDR2 ANQGSEA. CDR3 region: CSVQGLPSGGTYEQYF. CDR3 DNA sequence: TGCAGCGTGCAAGGGCTACCTAGCGGGGGCACCTACGAGCAGTACTTC.

DNA of the CDR3: TGTGCCAGCAGACAGGGTAGAGCCGGGGAGCTGTTTTTT. It yields the protein CASRQGRAGELFF. The chain uses TRBV27 and TRBJ2-2; possibly TRBD1 for D (6 bases). Trimming left V 6 bases short and J 6 bases short, with 11 bases between. This CDR3 is 13 amino acids long. Germline V gene sequence: CDR1 MNHEY, CDR2 SMNVEV (reference sequence).

This chain uses TRBV12-2 with TRBJ2-6; the tabulated D call, TRBD2, remains unverified against the DNA. TRBV12-2 is a recognized pseudogene. CDR3 length equals 14 residues. The CDR3 region is CASRFSSGANVLTF. In nucleotides, the CDR3 is TGTGCAAGTCGCTTCTCCTCTGGGGCCAACGTCCTGACTTTC.

V and J are TRBV3-1 (or the pseudogene TRBV3-2) and TRBJ2-5; 15 nucleotides align to TRBD2. With V trimmed by 4 bases and J by 5 bases, 5 bases remained unmatched. CDR1 and CDR2 (germline): LGHDT, YNNKEL (reference sequence). This CDR3 contains 16 residues. The CDR3 reads CASSRGLAGGHETQYF. The CDR3 coding sequence is TGTGCCAGCAGCCGAGGACTAGCGGGGGGGCATGAGACCCAGTACTTC.

This chain joins TRBV19 and TRBJ2-4, with no clear D. The CDR3 sequence is 14 residues long. V lost 3 bases, J lost 8 bases, and 14 bases lay in between. CDR1 and CDR2 from the germline V gene are LNHDA and SQIVND (reference sequence). This chain's CDR3 is CASSIGVLMDIQYF. CDR3 in DNA: TGTGCCAGTAGTATTGGGGTCTTGATGGACATTCAGTACTTC. Full variable domain (outside the CDR3, taken from reference TRBV19 and TRBJ2-4): DGGITQSPKYLFRKEGQNVTLSCEQNLNHDAMYWYRQDPGQGLRLIYYSQIVNDFQKGDIAEGYSVSREKKESFPLTVTSAQKNPTAFYLCASSIGVLMDIQYFGAGTRLSVL.

The rearrangement joins TRBV5-1 to TRBJ1-3; no clear D. In germline, CDR1 is SGHRS, CDR2 YFSETQ. The CDR3 runs to 14 residues. V dropped 1 base and J dropped 2 bases, with 7 bases sitting between them. CDR3 residues: CASSLSFAGNTIYF. The CDR3 bases are TGCGCCAGCAGCTTGTCTTTCGCTGGAAACACCATATATTTT.

This clone is a singleton in its sample. V gene TRBV6-5 combines with J gene TRBJ1-4; 9 positions agree with TRBD1. Germline CDR1 is MNHEY and CDR2 is SVGAGI. After removal of 5 bases from V and 5 bases from J, the junction contained 3 bases not matched to a gene. The CDR3 is made up of 14 amino acids. CDR3 region: CASSRQGGNEKLFF. CDR3 DNA: TGTGCCAGCAGTCGACAGGGGGGGAATGAAAAACTGTTTTTT.

The rearrangement uses TRBV6-2 or TRBV6-3 and TRBJ2-3; possibly TRBD2 for D (6 bases). CDR3 size: 16 residues. Trimming removed 2 bases from V and 2 bases from J, with 14 bases in between. Germline lookup yields CDR1 MNHEY and CDR2 SVGEGT. The CDR3 sequence is CASSYTLWGLTDTQYF. Here the CDR3 DNA reads TGTGCCAGCAGTTACACCCTTTGGGGACTCACAGATACGCAGTATTTT.

The chain couples TRBV19 to TRBJ2-1; D possibly corresponds to TRBD2 (6 bases). Germline CDR1 is LNHDA and CDR2 is SQIVND (reference sequence). The CDR3 extends over 12 amino acids. Trimming left V 4 bases short and J 15 bases short, with 16 bases between. The CDR3 reads CASSTGGRPPFF. CDR3 DNA: TGTGCCAGTAGTACTGGGGGGAGGCCGCCGTTCTTC. Full variable domain (remainder filled in from reference TRBV19 and TRBJ2-1): DGGITQSPKYLFRKEGQNVTLSCEQNLNHDAMYWYRQDPGQGLRLIYYSQIVNDFQKGDIAEGYSVSREKKESFPLTVTSAQKNPTAFYLCASSTGGRPPFFGPGTRLTVL.

The chain recombines TRBV27 with TRBJ2-2; 11 nucleotides match TRBD2. CDR1 and CDR2 from the germline V gene are MNHEY and SMNVEV (reference sequence). The CDR3 is 16 residues long. V was clipped by 3 bases and J by 7 bases; unmatched bases: 7. DNA for the CDR3: TGTGCCAGCAGTTTTTATCTAGCGGGGGGCGACGGGGAGCTGTTTTTT. Amino acid sequence: CASSFYLAGGDGELFF.

V and J are TRBV27 and TRBJ2-5; D may be TRBD2 (5 bases). This CDR3 comprises 13 residues. From germline, CDR1 is MNHEY and CDR2 SMNVEV (reference sequence). V was pared by 8 bases and J by 0 bases, with 10 bases between. CDR3 region: CASAEVNQETQYF. The CDR3 DNA reads as TGTGCCAGCGCGGAGGTGAACCAAGAGACCCAGTACTTC.

This chain links TRBV9 with TRBJ2-1; D unclear. Trimming removed 4 bases at V and 0 bases at J, with 5 bases between. The CDR3 runs 13 residues. Germline V gene data show CDR1 as SGDLS and CDR2 as YYNGEE. The CDR3 reads CASSPSSYNEQFF. The CDR3 DNA reads as TGTGCCAGCAGCCCGAGCTCCTACAATGAGCAGTTCTTC.

This clone was picked up one time. V and J are TRBV9 and TRBJ1-2; D is ambiguous. This CDR3 is built from 15 residues. With 1 base removed from V and 4 bases from J, the gap between germline ends came to 14 bases. The germline CDR1 and CDR2 sequences are SGDLS and YYNGEE. CDR3 DNA sequence: TGTGCCAGCAGCGTACACCCGCCTGGGCCCTATGGCTACACCTTC. This gives the protein CASSVHPPGPYGYTF.

The CDR3 loop reads CASSFAAKLFF. The CDR3 region has the DNA TGTGCCAGCAGTTTCGCGGCCAAACTGTTTTTT. The chain joins TRBV28 to TRBJ1-4; D call uncertain. Germline V gene lookup returns CDR1 MDHEN and CDR2 SYDVKM. Trimming stripped 3 bases from V and 11 bases from J, with 7 bases between. This CDR3 comprises 11 residues.

This chain connects TRBV14 to TRBJ2-6; D is undetermined. V lost 3 bases and J lost 0, with 9 bases in between. This CDR3 contains 16 residues. Germline lookup yields CDR1 SGHDN and CDR2 FVKESK. Here the CDR3 reads CASSHRRSSGANVLTF. The CDR3 DNA is TGTGCCAGCAGCCACAGACGGAGCTCTGGGGCCAACGTCCTGACTTTC.

V gene TRBV6-4 combines with J gene TRBJ1-2; possible D gene TRBD1, 6 bases. The germline gives CDR1 MRHNA, CDR2 SNTAGT. Trimming removed 3 bases from V and 4 bases from J, with 12 bases in between. The CDR3 is 14 residues long. CDR3 protein: CASSEGGPPYGYTF. The CDR3 DNA reads TGTGCCAGCAGTGAGGGGGGGCCCCCCTATGGCTACACCTTC.

This chain links TRBV29-1 with TRBJ1-2; 11 nucleotides line up with TRBD1. This CDR3 has 14 amino acids. J lost 8 bases, V lost 4 bases, and 9 bases had no gene match. Germline CDR1 reads SQVTM; CDR2 reads ANQGSEA. As DNA, the CDR3 is TGCAGCGTTGGCCGGACAGGGGGCGATGAGGGCTACACCTTC. Its translation: CSVGRTGGDEGYTF.

V usage is TRBV12-3 or TRBV12-4 and J usage is TRBJ2-1, with D uncertain. The CDR3 contains 12 residues. Trimming shortened V by 1 base and J by 8 bases, and 6 bases separated the two germline ends. The CDR3 sequence is CASSLVGDEQFF. In DNA form, the CDR3 reads TGTGCCAGCAGTTTAGTAGGTGATGAGCAGTTCTTC.